This TCR beta chain was retrieved from a study of cytomegalovirus exposure and HLA in healthy donors. Study findings and constraints: A highly shared variant cluster was judged a likely technical artifact. Researchers catalogued 150 or so TCR beta chains as cytomegalovirus-associated. Many donors carried some public TCRs, although rarity characterized most TCR sequences.

With regard to this clone: Its antigen remains unidentified.

The PCR had 60 Vbeta and 13 Jbeta primers. Libraries were prepared by immunoSEQ multiplex PCR; TCRdb keeps only in-frame clonotypes and omits some of them. The data hold about 85,000 clones, with approximately 80% observed a single time. When sampled, the donors appeared nominally healthy, though they likely had unrecorded immune exposures. The CDR3 totals 17 residues. The J segment lost 5 bases and the V segment lost 4 bases, leaving 9 bases of the junction unmatched. Germline V CDR1 and CDR2: SGHRS, YFSETQ. This TCR was sampled from a woman in her forties or fifties in good health and CMV-seropositive. What was sequenced was PBMCs. This chain uses TRBV5-1 with TRBJ2-5; 15 bases are a match to TRBD2. Here the CDR3 DNA reads TGCGCCAGCAGCCTCCGGGGACTAGCGGGGGGCGGGGAGACCCAGTACTTC. This codes for CASSLRGLAGGGETQYF.